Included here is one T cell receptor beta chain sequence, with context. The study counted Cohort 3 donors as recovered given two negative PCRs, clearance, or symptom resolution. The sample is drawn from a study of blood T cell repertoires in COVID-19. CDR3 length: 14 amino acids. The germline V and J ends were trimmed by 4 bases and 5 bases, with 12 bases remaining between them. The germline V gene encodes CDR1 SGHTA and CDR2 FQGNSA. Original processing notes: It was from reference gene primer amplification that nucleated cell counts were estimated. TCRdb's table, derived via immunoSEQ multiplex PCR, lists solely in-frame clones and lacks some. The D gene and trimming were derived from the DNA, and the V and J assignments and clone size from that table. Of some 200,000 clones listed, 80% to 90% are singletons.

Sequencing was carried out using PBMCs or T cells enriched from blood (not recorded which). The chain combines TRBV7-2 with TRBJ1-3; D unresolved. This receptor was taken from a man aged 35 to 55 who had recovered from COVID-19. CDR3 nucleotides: TGTGCCAGCAGCTCCCCACTCGCAAGAAACACCATATATTTT. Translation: CASSSPLARNTIYF.